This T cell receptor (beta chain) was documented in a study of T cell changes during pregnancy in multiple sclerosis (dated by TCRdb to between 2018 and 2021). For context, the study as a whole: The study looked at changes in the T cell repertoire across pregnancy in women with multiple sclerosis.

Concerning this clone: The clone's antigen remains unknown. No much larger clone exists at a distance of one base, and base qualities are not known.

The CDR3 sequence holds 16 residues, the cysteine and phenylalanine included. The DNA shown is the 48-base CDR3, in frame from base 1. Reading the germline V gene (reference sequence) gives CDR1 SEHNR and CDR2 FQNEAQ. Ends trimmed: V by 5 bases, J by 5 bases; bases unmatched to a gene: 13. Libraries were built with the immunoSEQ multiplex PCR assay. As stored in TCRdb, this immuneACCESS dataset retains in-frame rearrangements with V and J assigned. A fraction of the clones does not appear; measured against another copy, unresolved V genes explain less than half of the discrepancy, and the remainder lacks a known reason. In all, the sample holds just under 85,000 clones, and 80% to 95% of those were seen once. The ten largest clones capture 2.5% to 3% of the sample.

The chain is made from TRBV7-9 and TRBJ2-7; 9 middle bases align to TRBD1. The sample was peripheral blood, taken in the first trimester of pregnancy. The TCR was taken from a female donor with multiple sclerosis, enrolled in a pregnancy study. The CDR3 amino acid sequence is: CASSDSGQGVWNEQYF. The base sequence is TGTGCCAGCAGCGATTCGGGACAGGGTGTTTGGAACGAGCAGTACTTC.